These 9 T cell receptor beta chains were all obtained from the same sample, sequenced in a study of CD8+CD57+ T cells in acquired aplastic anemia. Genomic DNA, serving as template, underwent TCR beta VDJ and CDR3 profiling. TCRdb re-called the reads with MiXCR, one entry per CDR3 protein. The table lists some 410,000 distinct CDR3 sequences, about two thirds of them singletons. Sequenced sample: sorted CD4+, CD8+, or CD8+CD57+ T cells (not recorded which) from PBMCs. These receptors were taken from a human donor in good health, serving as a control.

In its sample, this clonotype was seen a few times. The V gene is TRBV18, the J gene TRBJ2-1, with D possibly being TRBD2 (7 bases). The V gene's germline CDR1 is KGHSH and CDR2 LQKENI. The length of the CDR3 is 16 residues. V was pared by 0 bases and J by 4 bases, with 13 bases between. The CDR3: CASSPPVGGPYNEQFF. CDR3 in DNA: TGTGCCAGCTCACCACCGGTCGGGGGGCCTTACAATGAGCAGTTCTTC.

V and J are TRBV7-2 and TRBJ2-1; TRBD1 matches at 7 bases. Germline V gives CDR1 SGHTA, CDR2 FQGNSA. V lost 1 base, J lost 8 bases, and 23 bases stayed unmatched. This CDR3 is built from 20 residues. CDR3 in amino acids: CASSLGRGEVGQDAGYEQFF. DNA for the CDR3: TGTGCCAGCAGCTTAGGACGAGGAGAGGTAGGACAGGACGCTGGCTATGAGCAGTTCTTC.

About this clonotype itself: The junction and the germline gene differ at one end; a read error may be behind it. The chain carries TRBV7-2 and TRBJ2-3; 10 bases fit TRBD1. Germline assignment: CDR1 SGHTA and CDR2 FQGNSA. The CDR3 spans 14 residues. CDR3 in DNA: TGTGCCAGCAGCTTGGGACAGGGGACAAGTCAGCCCCAGTTT. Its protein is CASSLGQGTSQPQF.

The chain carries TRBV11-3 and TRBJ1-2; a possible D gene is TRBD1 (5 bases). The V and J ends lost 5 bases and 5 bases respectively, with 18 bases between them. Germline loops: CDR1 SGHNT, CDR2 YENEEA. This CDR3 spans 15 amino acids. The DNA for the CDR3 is TGTGCCAGCAGCAAAGTGGGACTAGACGGGTATGGCTACACCTTC. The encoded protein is CASSKVGLDGYGYTF.

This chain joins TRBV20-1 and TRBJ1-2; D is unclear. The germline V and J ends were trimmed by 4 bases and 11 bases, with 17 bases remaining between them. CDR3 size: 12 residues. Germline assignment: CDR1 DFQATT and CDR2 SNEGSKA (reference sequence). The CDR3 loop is CSATSGVYEYTF. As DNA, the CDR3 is TGCAGTGCTACTAGCGGGGTATACGAGTACACCTTC.

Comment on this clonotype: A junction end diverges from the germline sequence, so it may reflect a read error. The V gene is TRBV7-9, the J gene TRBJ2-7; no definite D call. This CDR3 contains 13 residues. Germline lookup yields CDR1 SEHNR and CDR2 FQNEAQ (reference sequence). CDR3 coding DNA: TGTGCCAGCAGCTCCCAATCCTGCTCACCCCACCACTTC. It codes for CASSSQSCSPHHF.

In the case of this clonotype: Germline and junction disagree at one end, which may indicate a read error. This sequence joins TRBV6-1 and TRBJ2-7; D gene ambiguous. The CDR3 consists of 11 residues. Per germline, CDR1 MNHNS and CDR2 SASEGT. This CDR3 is CATLPRTEHDF. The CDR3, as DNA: TGTGCCACCCTACCCAGGACCGAGCACGACTTC.

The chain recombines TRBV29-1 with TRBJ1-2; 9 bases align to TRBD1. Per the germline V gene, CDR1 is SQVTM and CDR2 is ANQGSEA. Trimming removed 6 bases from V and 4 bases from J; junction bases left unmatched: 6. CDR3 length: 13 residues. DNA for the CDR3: TGCAGCGTGGGGACAGGGAGGGGCTATGGCTACACCTTC. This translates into CSVGTGRGYGYTF.

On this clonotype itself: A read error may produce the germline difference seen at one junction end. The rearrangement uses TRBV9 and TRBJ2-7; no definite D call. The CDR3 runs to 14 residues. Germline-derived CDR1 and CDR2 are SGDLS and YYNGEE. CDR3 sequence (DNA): TGTGCCAGCAGCGTTGGCGCTGGCGGATCCTACGAGCACTTC. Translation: CASSVGAGGSYEHF.